This record looks at one TCR beta chain sequence and its context. Its antigen is currently unknown. This entry belongs to a study of cytomegalovirus exposure and HLA in healthy donors. Whole-study findings and limits: Accurate prediction of HLA-A and HLA-B alleles (for most subjects) was reportedly achieved from TCR beta sequences.

Researchers ran the PCR with 60 Vbeta and 13 Jbeta primers. Source study methods: Around 10 million of the 60 million to 90 million unique TCR beta chains counted in a later analysis were shared. The method was immunoSEQ multiplex PCR; TCRdb's version includes in-frame clones alone and lacks a portion of them. The V and J calls and clone size come from that table; D and trimming were worked out from the DNA. The sample has fewer than 250,000 clones, 65% to 80% seen once. Trimming took 6 bases from V and 10 from J, leaving 16 bases between them. The CDR3 is made up of 13 amino acids. Germline V gene data show CDR1 as KGHSH and CDR2 as LQKENI.

Sequencing was carried out using PBMCs. V usage is TRBV18 and J usage is TRBJ1-3; D call uncertain. This sequence originates from a man aged 40-50 years in good health and CMV-seronegative. In nucleotides, the CDR3 is TGTGCCAGCTCCCCTGCCAGCGAAGGAACCATATATTTT. It encodes CASSPASEGTIYF.